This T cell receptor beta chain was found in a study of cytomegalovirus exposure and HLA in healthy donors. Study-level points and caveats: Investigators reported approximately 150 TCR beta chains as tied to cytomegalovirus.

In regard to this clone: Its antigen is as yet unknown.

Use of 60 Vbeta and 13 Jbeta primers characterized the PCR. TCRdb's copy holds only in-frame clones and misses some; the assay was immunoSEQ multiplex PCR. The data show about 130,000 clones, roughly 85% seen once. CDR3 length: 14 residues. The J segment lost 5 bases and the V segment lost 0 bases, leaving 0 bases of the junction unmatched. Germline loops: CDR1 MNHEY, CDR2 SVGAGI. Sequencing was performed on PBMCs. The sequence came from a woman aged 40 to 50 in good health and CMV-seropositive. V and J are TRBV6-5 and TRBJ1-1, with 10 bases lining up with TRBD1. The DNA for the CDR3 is TGTGCCAGCAGTTACTCGGGACAGGGGACTGAAGCTTTCTTT. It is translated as CASSYSGQGTEAFF.